A selection of T cell receptor beta chains follows, all from one sample in a study of T-cell memory formation after mild COVID-19. TCRdb reprocessed the 5' RACE reads with MiXCR, giving one entry per CDR3 protein. The sample has about 140,000 distinct CDR3 sequences; under 30% are singletons. The sequencing sample was made of PBMCs or a T cell subset sorted from them (not recorded which). The receptors were gathered from an adult woman who had mild COVID-19 (a few samples of this study predate the infection). Cell type and time point are not known. The CDR3 runs from the conserved cysteine through the conserved F or W. The D gene is left open where the match is weak. Clone size appears in some rows only: once, few, many, or a class for an expanded clone.

j_call d_call clone_size v_call cdr3_nt cdr3_aa
TRBJ2-1 - - TRBV5-5 TGTGCCAGCAGCTGGACTACCTACAATGAGCAGTTCTTC CASSWTTYNEQFF
TRBJ1-5 - few TRBV7-9 TGTGCCAGCAGCCTAGGACTACAGCCCCAGCATTTT CASSLGLQPQHF
TRBJ2-5 TRBD1 - TRBV27 TGTGCCAGCAGTCGGGGACAGGGTCGGGGGACCCAGTACTTC CASSRGQGRGTQYF
TRBJ2-7 - - TRBV6-5 TGTGCCAGCAGTTCCTTAATGGGGTCTCTGTACGAGCAGTACTTC CASSSLMGSLYEQYF
TRBJ2-7 - - TRBV5-1 TGCGCCAGCAGCTTGGGGGGCACCGGGCAGTACTTC CASSLGGTGQYF
TRBJ2-1 TRBD2 few TRBV27 TGTGCCAGCAGCCTAGCGGGGCAATACAATGAGCAGTTCTTC CASSLAGQYNEQFF
TRBJ2-1 TRBD2 - TRBV6-5 TGTGCCAGCAGTGACTCAAGCGGGGCAGCATACAATGAGCAGTTCTTC CASSDSSGAAYNEQFF
TRBJ1-1 TRBD1 few TRBV7-6 TGTGCCAGCAGCTCGACAGGGCTGAACACTGAAGCTTTCTTT CASSSTGLNTEAFF
TRBJ1-2 - few TRBV7-9 TGTGCCAGCAGCTTAGTTACCGCCTATGGCTACACCTTC CASSLVTAYGYTF
TRBJ2-7 - few TRBV20-1 TGCAGTGCTAGAGAGGCCCACTCCTACGAGCAGTACTTC CSAREAHSYEQYF
TRBJ1-2 - - TRBV20-1 TGCAGTGCTAGACTTGTCGGTTCCCTCTATCATGGCTACACCTTC CSARLVGSLYHGYTF
TRBJ2-2 - - TRBV5-1 TGCGCCAGCCGACGCCCCGACTCCGGGGAGCTGTTTTTT CASRRPDSGELFF
TRBJ2-3 - - TRBV25-1 TGTGCCAGCAGTGTGTCGGATACGCAGTATTTT CASSVSDTQYF
TRBJ1-2 - - TRBV7-9 TGTGCCAGCGGGCACTCCTATGGCTACACCTTC CASGHSYGYTF
TRBJ2-7 - few TRBV20-1 TGCAGTGCCCCCTGGCAGGGGGAGCAGTACTTC CSAPWQGEQYF
TRBJ2-1 - few TRBV2 TGTGCCAGCAGTGAGGCGGGGGCGGATGAGCAGTTCTTC CASSEAGADEQFF
TRBJ1-1 - few TRBV4-3 TGCGCCAGCAGCCAAGAACAGTCCACTGAAGCTTTCTTT CASSQEQSTEAFF
TRBJ2-1 - few TRBV7-9 TGTGCCAGCAGCCCGGTGTTGGCGGGCGGGCTCTACAATGAGCAGTTCTTC CASSPVLAGGLYNEQFF
TRBJ1-1 TRBD1 - TRBV29-1 TGCAGCGTTGCCGGGACAGGGGTTAACACTGAAGCTTTCTTT CSVAGTGVNTEAFF
TRBJ1-6 TRBD1 few TRBV30 TGTGCCTGGATAGACAGGGGTCCGGGATCACCCCTCCACTTT CAWIDRGPGSPLHF
TRBJ2-3 - - TRBV5-1 TGCGCCAGCAGCTTGCACTCACCGAACCCCGATACGCAGTATTTT CASSLHSPNPDTQYF
TRBJ2-1 - many TRBV7-9 TGTGCCAGCAGCTTAGGCTCCTACAATGAGCAGTTCTTC CASSLGSYNEQFF
TRBJ2-5 TRBD1 - TRBV4-3 TGCGCCAGCAGCCAAGGGACAGGGGGGCAAGAGACCCAGTACTTC CASSQGTGGQETQYF
TRBJ2-3 - few TRBV5-5 TGTGCCAGCAGCTTAACGGACTCCCTTAGCACAGATACGCAGTATTTT CASSLTDSLSTDTQYF
TRBJ2-2 - - TRBV7-6 TGTGCCAGCAGCCTGCCGGTTAGCGCATACCACCGCACCGGGGAGCTGTTTTTT CASSLPVSAYHRTGELFF
TRBJ1-2 TRBD1 - TRBV5-4 TGTGCCAGCAGACCCGGGACAGGCGAGCGCTACACCTTC CASRPGTGERYTF
TRBJ2-5 TRBD2 - TRBV7-9 TGTGCCAGCAGCCTGGGACTAGCGGAGTCTCAAGAGACCCAGTACTTC CASSLGLAESQETQYF
TRBJ2-7 TRBD2 few TRBV6-2/TRBV6-3 TGTGCCAGCAGTTTCAAGTCACTAGCGGGAGGGGCACCCGACGAGCAGTACTTC CASSFKSLAGGAPDEQYF
TRBJ2-2 TRBD2 - TRBV6-2/TRBV6-3 TGTGCCAGCAGTTCCCTAGCGGGGAACACCGGGGAGCTGTTTTTT CASSSLAGNTGELFF
TRBJ2-1 TRBD2 few TRBV4-3 TGCGCCAGCAGCCAGTCAGGACTAGCGGGACCTTACAATGAGCAGTTCTTC CASSQSGLAGPYNEQFF
TRBJ2-7 - - TRBV21-1 TGTGCCAGCAGCAAAGAGTCCAGGGGTCACGAGCAGTACTTC CASSKESRGHEQYF
TRBJ2-7 - - TRBV25-1 TGTGCCAGCCCCCCCGGGAACCCCGGGGAGCAGTACTTC CASPPGNPGEQYF
TRBJ2-7 TRBD2 - TRBV7-6 TGTGCCAGCAGCTTCCCGGGGACTAGCGGCTCCTACGAGCAGTACTTC CASSFPGTSGSYEQYF
TRBJ2-7 - few TRBV20-1 TGCAGTGCTAGACTAGCGCAAACCTACGAGCAGTACTTC CSARLAQTYEQYF
TRBJ1-1 TRBD1 - TRBV13 TGTGCCAGCAGTTTAGGGACAGGGTCTTGGGACACTGAAGCTTTCTTT CASSLGTGSWDTEAFF
TRBJ2-5 TRBD2 - TRBV7-9 TGTGCCAGCAGCCGACTTCTCGGGCGGGAGGGCCATGAGACCCAGTACTTC CASSRLLGREGHETQYF
TRBJ1-5 - few TRBV12-3/TRBV12-4 TGTGCCAGCAGTTTATTGGCAGGGGATCAGCCCCAGCATTTT CASSLLAGDQPQHF
TRBJ1-1 - - TRBV20-1 TGCAGTGCTAGAGGGTTTCGGGGGATGAACACTGAAGCTTTCTTT CSARGFRGMNTEAFF